These T cell receptor beta chains were read from a single sample in a study of early T cells in non-severe SARS-CoV-2 infection. TCRdb processed the 5' RACE reads anew with MiXCR; each CDR3 protein has one entry. The repertoire has 55,000 to 70,000 distinct CDR3 sequences, 10% to 15% of them found once; the top ten carry 1.5% to 2%. Sequenced: whole blood. These receptors were obtained from an adult who was a healthcare worker with PCR-confirmed SARS-CoV-2 infection or an uninfected control (not recorded which). Each CDR3 is given with its conserved first and last residue. The D gene is left open where the match is weak. Clone size is stated in some rows and not others, as once, few, many or a class when expanded.

D gene,V gene,clone size,J gene,CDR3 protein,CDR3 DNA
TRBD1,TRBV4-3,-,TRBJ1-1,CASSRDSSFTEAFF,TGCGCCAGCAGCCGGGACAGTAGTTTCACTGAAGCTTTCTTT
-,TRBV7-2,-,TRBJ1-2,CASSPHTQGVGGYTF,TGTGCCAGCAGCCCACACACACAGGGTGTAGGTGGCTACACCTTC
-,TRBV30,many,TRBJ2-7,CAWTTGYEQYF,TGTGCCTGGACTACAGGGTACGAGCAGTACTTC
-,TRBV12-3/TRBV12-4,many,TRBJ2-5,CASSVRAFQETQYF,TGTGCCAGCAGCGTTAGGGCATTCCAAGAGACCCAGTACTTC
-,TRBV9,few,TRBJ2-7,CASSVGGLSYEQYF,TGTGCCAGCAGCGTAGGGGGCCTCTCCTACGAGCAGTACTTC
-,TRBV19,few,TRBJ2-3,CASSIIARSGRTDTQYF,TGTGCCAGTAGTATAATTGCCCGATCGGGGAGGACAGATACGCAGTATTTT
-,TRBV18,-,TRBJ1-1,CASSPPIPNTEAFF,TGTGCCAGCTCACCACCGATCCCGAACACTGAAGCTTTCTTT
-,TRBV12-3/TRBV12-4,many,TRBJ2-7,CASSFFGYEQYF,TGTGCCAGCAGTTTTTTTGGGTACGAGCAGTACTTC
TRBD1,TRBV6-6,-,TRBJ1-5,CASRRRGQGSNQPQHF,TGTGCCAGCAGACGCCGCGGACAGGGGAGCAATCAGCCCCAGCATTTT
TRBD1,TRBV19,many,TRBJ2-7,CASRQGSSYEQYF,TGTGCCAGTCGACAGGGATCCTCCTACGAGCAGTACTTC
-,TRBV18,few,TRBJ1-1,CASSPMPGVANTEAFF,TGTGCCAGCTCACCCATGCCAGGGGTCGCGAACACTGAAGCTTTCTTT
-,TRBV29-1,medium-sized,TRBJ1-1,CSVEVSGYAEAFF,TGCAGCGTTGAAGTGTCGGGTTACGCTGAAGCTTTCTTT
-,TRBV5-6,-,TRBJ1-1,CASSLFGGSEAFF,TGTGCCAGCAGCTTGTTCGGGGGCAGTGAAGCTTTCTTT
-,TRBV5-1,few,TRBJ2-5,CASSNIGEETQYF,TGCGCCAGCAGCAATATAGGGGAAGAGACCCAGTACTTC
-,TRBV6-2/TRBV6-3,many,TRBJ2-5,CASSPTNNQETQYF,TGTGCCAGCAGTCCGACTAACAACCAAGAGACCCAGTACTTC
TRBD1,TRBV13,-,TRBJ1-1,CASSFSPGTGIEAFF,TGTGCCAGCAGCTTTAGCCCCGGGACAGGGATTGAAGCTTTCTTT
TRBD1,TRBV3-1,many,TRBJ1-6,CASSLQGSPLHF,TGTGCCAGCAGCCTACAGGGGTCACCCCTCCACTTT
-,TRBV21-1,-,TRBJ2-2,CASPPRQTPRTGELFF,TGTGCCAGTCCCCCGCGGCAGACACCACGCACCGGGGAGCTGTTTTTT
-,TRBV2,-,TRBJ1-4,CASRRGTTNEKLFF,TGTGCCAGCAGGAGGGGGACAACTAATGAAAAACTGTTTTTT
TRBD1,TRBV3-1,many,TRBJ1-1,CASSPTGGRTEAFF,TGTGCCAGCAGCCCCACAGGGGGCAGGACTGAAGCTTTCTTT
-,TRBV13,few,TRBJ1-6,CASSLSGLDSPLHF,TGTGCCAGCAGCTTATCAGGGCTCGATTCACCCCTCCACTTT
-,TRBV9,many,TRBJ2-7,CASSVDPKGEQYF,TGTGCCAGCAGCGTAGACCCGAAGGGGGAGCAGTACTTC
TRBD2,TRBV28,few,TRBJ2-7,CASRHRGDSYEQYF,TGTGCCAGCAGGCACCGGGGGGATTCCTACGAGCAGTACTTC
TRBD2,TRBV20-1,few,TRBJ2-4,CSARLAGGKNIQYF,TGCAGTGCTAGACTAGCGGGGGGGAAAAACATTCAGTACTTC
-,TRBV12-3/TRBV12-4,many,TRBJ1-3,CASSLAGGRVAGNTIYF,TGTGCCAGCAGCTTGGCGGGGGGAAGGGTGGCTGGAAACACCATATATTTT
-,TRBV29-1,few,TRBJ1-1,CSVWGGTEAFF,TGCAGCGTTTGGGGGGGCACTGAAGCTTTCTTT
-,TRBV11-2,many,TRBJ1-2,CASSLDGGNYGYTF,TGTGCCAGCAGCTTAGACGGGGGTAACTATGGCTACACCTTC
-,TRBV5-1,many,TRBJ2-3,CASKQGRTDTQYF,TGCGCCAGCAAACAGGGCCGCACAGATACGCAGTATTTT
-,TRBV14,few,TRBJ2-2,CASSQGSIPGELFF,TGTGCCAGCAGCCAAGGTTCTATCCCCGGGGAGCTGTTTTTT
-,TRBV7-8,-,TRBJ1-5,CAAGYSNQPQHF,TGTGCCGCAGGGTATAGCAATCAGCCCCAGCATTTT
TRBD2,TRBV25-1,many,TRBJ2-3,CASSVQRGGLVIGATDTQYF,TGTGCCAGCAGTGTGCAGCGGGGGGGCCTTGTAATTGGGGCCACAGATACGCAGTATTTT
TRBD2,TRBV5-6,-,TRBJ2-2,CASSWVAGHTGELFF,TGTGCCAGCAGCTGGGTAGCGGGGCACACCGGGGAGCTGTTTTTT
TRBD2,TRBV20-1,many,TRBJ2-5,CSAEGVGTSGYQETQYF,TGCAGTGCTGAAGGAGTTGGGACTAGCGGGTACCAAGAGACCCAGTACTTC
-,TRBV2,few,TRBJ1-1,CASSGTGRGRVTEAFF,TGTGCCAGCAGTGGAACAGGGAGAGGGAGGGTCACTGAAGCTTTCTTT
TRBD1,TRBV6-6,many,TRBJ1-2,CASRGQGESYGYTF,TGTGCCAGCAGGGGACAGGGTGAGTCGTATGGCTACACCTTC
-,TRBV12-3/TRBV12-4,many,TRBJ1-2,CASSQGVAGYTF,TGTGCCAGCAGTCAAGGGGTGGCTGGCTACACCTTC
-,TRBV9,-,TRBJ1-5,CASSVDGGFQPQHF,TGTGCCAGCAGCGTAGACGGGGGCTTTCAGCCCCAGCATTTT
TRBD2,TRBV20-1,-,TRBJ2-1,CSAPGGGSYNEQFF,TGCAGTGCACCTGGGGGGGGCTCCTACAATGAGCAGTTCTTC
-,TRBV27,few,TRBJ1-6,CATAYASSYNSPLHF,TGTGCCACGGCCTACGCGAGCTCCTATAATTCACCCCTCCACTTT
-,TRBV9,-,TRBJ1-3,CASSINGNTIYF,TGTGCCAGCAGCATCAATGGAAACACCATATATTTT
-,TRBV14,-,TRBJ2-7,CASSQGGSRGYEQYF,TGTGCCAGCAGCCAAGGTGGGTCTAGGGGGTACGAGCAGTACTTC
-,TRBV20-1,-,TRBJ2-3,CSASGGGKDTQYF,TGCAGTGCTAGCGGGGGCGGGAAAGATACGCAGTATTTT
-,TRBV6-6,-,TRBJ2-3,CASSYSDRRTDTQYF,TGTGCCAGCAGTTACTCGGACCGCCGCACAGATACGCAGTATTTT
-,TRBV2,few,TRBJ2-7,CASSAAYEQYF,TGTGCCAGCAGCGCAGCCTACGAGCAGTACTTC
-,TRBV9,few,TRBJ2-5,CASSVATSSSETQYF,TGTGCCAGCAGCGTAGCTACTAGTTCTTCGGAGACCCAGTACTTC
-,TRBV2,-,TRBJ2-6,CASSADSGANVLTF,TGTGCCAGCAGTGCGGACTCTGGGGCCAACGTCCTGACTTTC
-,TRBV7-2,many,TRBJ1-2,CASSKEGANYGYTF,TGTGCCAGCAGCAAAGAGGGGGCTAACTATGGCTACACCTTC
-,TRBV6-5,few,TRBJ1-6,CASRRGRTYNSPLHF,TGTGCCAGCAGGAGGGGACGTACCTATAATTCACCCCTCCACTTT
TRBD1,TRBV2,-,TRBJ2-5,CASSVYPGTGEGQETQYF,TGTGCCAGCAGTGTTTATCCAGGCACAGGGGAAGGGCAAGAGACCCAGTACTTC
-,TRBV2,few,TRBJ1-5,CASSFGTANQPQHF,TGTGCCAGCTCCTTCGGGACGGCGAATCAGCCCCAGCATTTT
-,TRBV7-2,few,TRBJ1-3,CASSPPFGNTIYF,TGTGCCAGCAGCCCCCCGTTCGGAAACACCATATATTTT
-,TRBV6-2/TRBV6-3,few,TRBJ2-7,CATTFQNEQYF,TGTGCCACCACCTTCCAGAACGAGCAGTACTTC
-,TRBV6-5,few,TRBJ2-7,CASTNRGGYEQYF,TGTGCCAGCACGAACAGGGGAGGCTACGAGCAGTACTTC
TRBD1,TRBV7-2,-,TRBJ2-7,CASSARQGYEQYF,TGTGCCAGCAGCGCTCGACAGGGATACGAGCAGTACTTC
-,TRBV6-2/TRBV6-3,few,TRBJ2-7,CATNTRRISYEQYF,TGTGCCACCAATACAAGACGGATCTCCTACGAGCAGTACTTC